The 9 T cell receptor beta chains presented below share a single source sample, sequenced in a study of blood T cell repertoires in COVID-19. TCRdb's copy holds only in-frame clones and misses some; the assay was immunoSEQ multiplex PCR. The sample carries 200,000 to 250,000 clones, about 81% recorded once. Input material: peripheral blood. The receptors stem from a woman aged 70-85 years with COVID-19, enrolled during active disease.

This clone was seen just once. The V gene is TRBV7-9, the J gene TRBJ1-6; TRBD1 matches at 7 bases. Germline trimming cut 1 base from V and 0 bases from J; bases unmatched to any gene: 9. Germline values: CDR1 SEHNR, CDR2 FQNEAQ (reference sequence). The CDR3 contains 19 residues. The CDR3 loop reads CASSLGQTGSVSYNSPLHF. In DNA form, the CDR3 reads TGTGCCAGCAGCTTAGGACAGACAGGGAGTGTCTCCTATAATTCACCCCTCCACTTT.

This clone was detected only a few times. The gene calls are TRBV30 and TRBJ1-1; D is unresolved. Germline loops: CDR1 GTSNPN, CDR2 SVGIG (reference sequence). V shed 0 bases and J shed 5 bases, with 13 bases lying between them. The CDR3 has 14 residues. The CDR3 is CAWSVSGRGTEAFF. CDR3 nucleotides: TGTGCCTGGAGTGTTAGTGGGCGTGGGACTGAAGCTTTCTTT.

This clone has only one observation. The rearrangement joins TRBV9 to TRBJ2-1; possible D gene TRBD1, 6 bases. Trimming left V 3 bases short and J 5 bases short, with 15 bases between. Germline-derived CDR1 and CDR2 are SGDLS and YYNGEE. There are 15 residues in the CDR3. The CDR3 protein is CASSGSGAGDNEQFF. DNA of the CDR3: TGTGCCAGCAGCGGAAGTGGGGCAGGGGACAATGAGCAGTTCTTC.

The chain joins TRBV15 to TRBJ2-2; TRBD2 matches 8 bases. Germline V CDR1 and CDR2: LNHNV, YYDKDF (reference sequence). Trimming removed 5 bases from V and 2 bases from J; junction bases left unmatched: 4. The CDR3 loop spans 15 amino acids. The CDR3 sequence is CATSLRTSNTGELFF. CDR3 in DNA: TGTGCCACCAGCCTTCGGACTAGCAACACCGGGGAGCTGTTTTTT.

CDR3: CAWSFLGGTGDISYEQYF. The CDR3 DNA sequence: TGTGCCTGGAGTTTTTTAGGAGGGACAGGGGACATCTCCTACGAGCAGTACTTC. The J gene is TRBJ2-7, the V gene TRBV30; 10 bases line up with TRBD1. With 2 bases clipped from V and 0 bases from J, the junction kept 13 bases outside the gene matches. CDR1 and CDR2 from the germline V gene are GTSNPN and SVGIG (reference sequence). This CDR3 has 18 amino acids.

This chain joins TRBV6-2 or TRBV6-3 and TRBJ2-2; 9 bases map to TRBD2. The V segment lost 2 bases and the J segment 6 bases; nucleotides outside the gene matches: 7. The V gene's germline CDR1 is MNHEY and CDR2 SVGEGT. The CDR3 has 16 residues. Here the CDR3 reads CASSYRAGGLAGELFF. The CDR3 DNA reads TGTGCCAGCAGTTACCGAGCGGGAGGTTTGGCCGGGGAGCTGTTTTTT.

The chain joins TRBV7-8 to TRBJ2-7; TRBD2 agrees at 8 bases. Germline V gene sequence: CDR1 SGHVS, CDR2 FQNEAQ. The V and J ends lost 0 bases and 0 bases, in that order; junction bases with no gene match: 1. This CDR3 is 15 amino acids long. The CDR3 nucleotides read TGTGCCAGCAGCTTAGCCAGCGGGAGCTCCTACGAGCAGTACTTC. Translated: CASSLASGSSYEQYF.

This clone occurred a few times. The V and J genes are TRBV19 and TRBJ1-4; 7 bases fit TRBD1. This CDR3 has 17 residues. The junction had 13 bases not matched to a gene; V was cut back by 7 bases and J by 2 bases. The germline CDR1 and CDR2 sequences are LNHDA and SQIVND (reference sequence). The CDR3 nucleotides read TGTGCCAGTACTCTAAGGTCGAGGGGACAGACTAATGAAAAACTGTTTTTT. Translation gives CASTLRSRGQTNEKLFF.

The V gene is TRBV5-1, the J gene TRBJ2-3; possibly TRBD2 for D (5 bases). V was shortened by 1 base and J by 0 bases, with 9 bases between the two germline ends. The germline V gene encodes CDR1 SGHRS and CDR2 YFSETQ. There are 15 residues in the CDR3. Here the CDR3 reads CASSLLSGSTDTQYF. The CDR3 bases are TGCGCCAGCAGCTTGTTGAGCGGTAGCACAGATACGCAGTATTTT.